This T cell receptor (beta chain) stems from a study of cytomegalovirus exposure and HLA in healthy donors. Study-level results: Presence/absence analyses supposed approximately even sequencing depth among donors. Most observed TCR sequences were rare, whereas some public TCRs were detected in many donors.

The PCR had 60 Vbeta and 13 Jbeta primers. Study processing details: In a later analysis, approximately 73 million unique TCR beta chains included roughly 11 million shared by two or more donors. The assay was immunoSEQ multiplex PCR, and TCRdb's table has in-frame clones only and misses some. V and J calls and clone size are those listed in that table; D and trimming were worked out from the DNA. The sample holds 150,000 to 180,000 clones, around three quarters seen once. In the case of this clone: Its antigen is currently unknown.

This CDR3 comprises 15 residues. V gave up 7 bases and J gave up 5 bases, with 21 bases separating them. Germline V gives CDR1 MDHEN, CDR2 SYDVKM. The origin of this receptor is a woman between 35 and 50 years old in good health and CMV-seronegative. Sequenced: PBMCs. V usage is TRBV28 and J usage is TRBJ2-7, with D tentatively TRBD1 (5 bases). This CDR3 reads CASIPQGAPKDEQYF. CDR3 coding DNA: TGTGCCAGCATTCCTCAGGGCGCTCCTAAGGACGAGCAGTACTTC.